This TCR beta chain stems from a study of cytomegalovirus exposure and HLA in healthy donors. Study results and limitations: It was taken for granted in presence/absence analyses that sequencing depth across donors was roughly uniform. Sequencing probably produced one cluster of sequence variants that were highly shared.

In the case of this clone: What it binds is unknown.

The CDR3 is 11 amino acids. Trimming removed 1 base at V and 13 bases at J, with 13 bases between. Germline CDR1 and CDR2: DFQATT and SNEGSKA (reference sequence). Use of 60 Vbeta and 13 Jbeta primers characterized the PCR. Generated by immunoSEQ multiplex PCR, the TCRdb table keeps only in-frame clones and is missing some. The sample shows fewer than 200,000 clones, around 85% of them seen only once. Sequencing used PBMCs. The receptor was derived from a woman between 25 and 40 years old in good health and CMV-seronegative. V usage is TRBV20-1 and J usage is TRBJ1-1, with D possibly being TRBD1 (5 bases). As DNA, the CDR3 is TGCAGTGCTAGAGCCGTTGCAGGGCTTTTCTTT. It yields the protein CSARAVAGLFF.